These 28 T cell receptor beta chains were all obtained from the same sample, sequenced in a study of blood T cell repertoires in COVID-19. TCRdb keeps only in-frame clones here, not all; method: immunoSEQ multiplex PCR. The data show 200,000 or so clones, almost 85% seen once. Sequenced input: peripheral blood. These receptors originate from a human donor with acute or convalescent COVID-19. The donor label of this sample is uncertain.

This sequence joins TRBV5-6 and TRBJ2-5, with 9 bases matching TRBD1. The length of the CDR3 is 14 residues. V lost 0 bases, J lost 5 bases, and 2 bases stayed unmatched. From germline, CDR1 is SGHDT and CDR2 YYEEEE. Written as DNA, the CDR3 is TGTGCCAGCAGCTTGGGACAGGGGGGCGAGACCCAGTACTTC. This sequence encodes CASSLGQGGETQYF.

The CDR3 DNA reads TGTGCCAGTAGTATTTCTCCGGGACAGGGGGCGGCCGGGGCCAACGTCCTGACTTTC. This encodes CASSISPGQGAAGANVLTF. V is TRBV19 and J is TRBJ2-6; 12 nucleotides line up with TRBD1. The J segment lost 4 bases and the V segment lost 3 bases, leaving 10 bases of the junction unmatched. The germline CDR1 and CDR2 sequences are LNHDA and SQIVND (reference sequence). The CDR3 runs to 19 residues. The entire variable domain, with the rest obtained from reference TRBV19 and TRBJ2-6, is as follows: DGGITQSPKYLFRKEGQNVTLSCEQNLNHDAMYWYRQDPGQGLRLIYYSQIVNDFQKGDIAEGYSVSREKKESFPLTVTSAQKNPTAFYLCASSISPGQGAAGANVLTFGAGSRLTVL.

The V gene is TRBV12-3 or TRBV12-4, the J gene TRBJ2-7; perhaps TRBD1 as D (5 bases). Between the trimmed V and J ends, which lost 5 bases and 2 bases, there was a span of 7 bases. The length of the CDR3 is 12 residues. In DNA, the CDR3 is TGTGCCAGCAGTCCCAGGGCCTACGAGCAGTACTTC. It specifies CASSPRAYEQYF.

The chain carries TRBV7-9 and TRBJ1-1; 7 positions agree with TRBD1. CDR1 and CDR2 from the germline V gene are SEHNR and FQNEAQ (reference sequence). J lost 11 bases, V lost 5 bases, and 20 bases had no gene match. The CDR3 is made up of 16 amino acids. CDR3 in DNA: TGTGCCAGCAGCCCCCGAACAGGCCAAGCAGGGGGTACGGCTTTCTTT. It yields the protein CASSPRTGQAGGTAFF.

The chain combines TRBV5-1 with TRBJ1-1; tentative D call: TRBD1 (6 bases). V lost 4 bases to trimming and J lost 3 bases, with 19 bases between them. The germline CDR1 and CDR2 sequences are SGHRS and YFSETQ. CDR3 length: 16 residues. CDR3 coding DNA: TGCGCCAGCAGCCCAGGGGACGGCCGACGGGACACTGAAGCTTTCTTT. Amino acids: CASSPGDGRRDTEAFF.

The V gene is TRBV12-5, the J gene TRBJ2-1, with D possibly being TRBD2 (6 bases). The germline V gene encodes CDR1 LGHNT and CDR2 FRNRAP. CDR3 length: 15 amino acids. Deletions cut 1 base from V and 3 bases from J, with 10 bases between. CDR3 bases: TGTGCTAGTGGTTTGGCGTCTAGCGACTACAATGAGCAGTTCTTC. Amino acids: CASGLASSDYNEQFF. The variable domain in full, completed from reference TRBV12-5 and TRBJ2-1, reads DARVTQTPRHKVTEMGQEVTMRCQPILGHNTVFWYRQTMMQGLELLAYFRNRAPLDDSGMPKDRFSAEMPDATLATLKIQPSEPRDSAVYFCASGLASSDYNEQFFGPGTRLTVL.

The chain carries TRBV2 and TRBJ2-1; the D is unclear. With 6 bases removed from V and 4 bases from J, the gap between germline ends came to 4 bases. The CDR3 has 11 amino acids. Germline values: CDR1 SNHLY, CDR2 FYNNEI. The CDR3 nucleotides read TGTGCCAGCAGCAGATACAATGAGCAGTTCTTC. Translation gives CASSRYNEQFF.

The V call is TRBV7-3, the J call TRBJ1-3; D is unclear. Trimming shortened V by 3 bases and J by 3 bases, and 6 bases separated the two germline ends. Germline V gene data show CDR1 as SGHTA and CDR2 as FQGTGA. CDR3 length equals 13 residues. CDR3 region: CASSFGGGNTIYF. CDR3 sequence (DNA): TGTGCCAGCAGCTTTGGAGGTGGAAACACCATATATTTT.

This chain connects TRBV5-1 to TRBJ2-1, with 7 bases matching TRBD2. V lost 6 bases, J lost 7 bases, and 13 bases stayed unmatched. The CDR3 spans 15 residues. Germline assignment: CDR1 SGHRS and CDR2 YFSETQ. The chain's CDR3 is CASTLEGRVWNEQFF. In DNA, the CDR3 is TGCGCCAGCACCCTCGAGGGGAGGGTCTGGAATGAGCAGTTCTTC.

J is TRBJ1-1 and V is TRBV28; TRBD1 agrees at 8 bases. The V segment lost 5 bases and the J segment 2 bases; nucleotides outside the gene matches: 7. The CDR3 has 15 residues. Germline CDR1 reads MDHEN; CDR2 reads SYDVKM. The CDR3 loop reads CASSPRGQGNTEAFF. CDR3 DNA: TGTGCCAGCAGTCCCCGAGGACAGGGAAACACTGAAGCTTTCTTT.

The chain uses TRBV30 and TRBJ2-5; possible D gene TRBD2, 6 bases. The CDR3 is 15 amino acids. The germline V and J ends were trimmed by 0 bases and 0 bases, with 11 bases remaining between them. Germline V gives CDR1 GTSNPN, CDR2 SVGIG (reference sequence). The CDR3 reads CAWSVRGLYQETQYF. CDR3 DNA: TGTGCCTGGAGTGTAAGGGGACTCTACCAAGAGACCCAGTACTTC.

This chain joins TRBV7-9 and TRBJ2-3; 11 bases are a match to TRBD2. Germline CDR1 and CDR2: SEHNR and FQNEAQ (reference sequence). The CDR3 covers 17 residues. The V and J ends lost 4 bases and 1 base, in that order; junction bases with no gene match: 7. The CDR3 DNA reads TGTGCCAGCAGCTCCCGGCTAGCGGGAGGAGGCACAGATACGCAGTATTTT. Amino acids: CASSSRLAGGGTDTQYF.

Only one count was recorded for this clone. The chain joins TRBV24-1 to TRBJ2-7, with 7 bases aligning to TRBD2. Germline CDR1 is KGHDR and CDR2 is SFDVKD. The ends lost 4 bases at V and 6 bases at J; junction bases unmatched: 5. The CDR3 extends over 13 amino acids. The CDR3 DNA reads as TGTGCCACCAGTGAAGCGGGGCCTGGCGAGCAGTACTTC. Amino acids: CATSEAGPGEQYF.

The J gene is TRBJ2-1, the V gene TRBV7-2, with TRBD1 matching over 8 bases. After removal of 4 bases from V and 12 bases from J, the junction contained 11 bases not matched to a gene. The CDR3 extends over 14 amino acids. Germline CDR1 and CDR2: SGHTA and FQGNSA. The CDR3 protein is CASSSQRQGLVQFF. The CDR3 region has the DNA TGTGCCAGCAGCTCTCAGAGACAGGGGCTTGTGCAGTTCTTC. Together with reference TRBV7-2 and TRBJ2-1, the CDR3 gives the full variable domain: GAGVSQSPSNKVTEKGKDVELRCDPISGHTALYWYRQSLGQGLEFLIYFQGNSAPDKSGLPSDRFSAERTGGSVSTLTIQRTQQEDSAVYLCASSSQRQGLVQFFGPGTRLTVL.

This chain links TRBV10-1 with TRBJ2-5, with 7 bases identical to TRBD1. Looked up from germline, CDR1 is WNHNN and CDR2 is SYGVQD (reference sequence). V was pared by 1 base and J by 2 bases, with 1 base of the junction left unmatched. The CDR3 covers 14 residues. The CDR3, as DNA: TGCGCCAGCAGTGAGTGGACAGGACAAGAGACCCAGTACTTC. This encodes CASSEWTGQETQYF.

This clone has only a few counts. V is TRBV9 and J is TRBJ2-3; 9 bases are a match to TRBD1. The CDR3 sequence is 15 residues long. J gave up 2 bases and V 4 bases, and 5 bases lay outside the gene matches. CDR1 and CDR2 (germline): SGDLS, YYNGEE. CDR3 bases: TGTGCCAGCAGCCTCCGGGACAGGGCCACAGATACGCAGTATTTT. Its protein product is CASSLRDRATDTQYF.

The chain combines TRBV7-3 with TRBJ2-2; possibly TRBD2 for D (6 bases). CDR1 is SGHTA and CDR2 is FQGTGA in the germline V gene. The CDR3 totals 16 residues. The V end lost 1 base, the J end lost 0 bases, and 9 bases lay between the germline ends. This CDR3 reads CASSLNGGSNTGELFF. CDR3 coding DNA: TGTGCCAGCAGCTTAAATGGAGGGTCGAACACCGGGGAGCTGTTTTTT.

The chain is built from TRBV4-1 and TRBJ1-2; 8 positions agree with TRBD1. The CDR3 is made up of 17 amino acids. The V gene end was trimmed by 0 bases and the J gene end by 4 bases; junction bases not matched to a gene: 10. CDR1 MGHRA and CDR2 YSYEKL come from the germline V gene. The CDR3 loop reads CASSQDVQGGNLYGYTF. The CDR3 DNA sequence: TGCGCCAGCAGCCAAGATGTACAGGGGGGGAACCTCTATGGCTACACCTTC.

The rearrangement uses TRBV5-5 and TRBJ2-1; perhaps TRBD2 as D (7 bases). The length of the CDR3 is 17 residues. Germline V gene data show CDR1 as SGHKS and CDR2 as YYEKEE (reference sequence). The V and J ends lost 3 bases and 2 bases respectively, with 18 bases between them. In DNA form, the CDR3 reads TGTGCCAGCAGCTCACTAGGCGGGGGCAGGACCTACAATGAGCAGTTCTTC. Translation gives CASSSLGGGRTYNEQFF. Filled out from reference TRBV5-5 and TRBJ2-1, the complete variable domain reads DAGVTQSPTHLIKTRGQQVTLRCSPISGHKSVSWYQQVLGQGPQFIFQYYEKEERGRGNFPDRFSARQFPNYSSELNVNALLLGDSALYLCASSSLGGGRTYNEQFFGPGTRLTVL.

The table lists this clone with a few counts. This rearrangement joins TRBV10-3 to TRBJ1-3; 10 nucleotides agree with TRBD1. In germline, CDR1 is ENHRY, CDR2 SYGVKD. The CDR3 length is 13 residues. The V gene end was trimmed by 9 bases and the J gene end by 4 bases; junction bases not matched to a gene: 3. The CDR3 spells CAIGTGEGNTIYF. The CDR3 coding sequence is TGTGCCATAGGGACAGGGGAAGGAAACACCATATATTTT.

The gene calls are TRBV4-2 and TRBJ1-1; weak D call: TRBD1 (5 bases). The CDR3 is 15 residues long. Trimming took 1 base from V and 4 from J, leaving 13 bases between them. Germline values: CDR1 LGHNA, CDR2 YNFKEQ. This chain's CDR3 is CASSQVGGPFTEAFF. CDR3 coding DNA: TGTGCCAGCAGCCAAGTCGGGGGTCCTTTCACTGAAGCTTTCTTT.

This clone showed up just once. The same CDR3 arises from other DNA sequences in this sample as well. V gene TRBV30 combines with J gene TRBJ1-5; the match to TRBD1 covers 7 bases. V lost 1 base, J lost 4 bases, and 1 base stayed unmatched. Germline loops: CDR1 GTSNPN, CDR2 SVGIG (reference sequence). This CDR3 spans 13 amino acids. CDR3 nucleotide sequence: TGTGCCTGGAGTGGACAGGGAAATCAGCCCCAGCATTTT. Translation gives CAWSGQGNQPQHF.

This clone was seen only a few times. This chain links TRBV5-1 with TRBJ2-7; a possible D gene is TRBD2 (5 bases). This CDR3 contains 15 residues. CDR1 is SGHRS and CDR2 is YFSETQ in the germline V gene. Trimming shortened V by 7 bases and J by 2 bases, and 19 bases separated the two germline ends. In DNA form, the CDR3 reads TGCGCCAGCGCAGGCGGGTCCAAGCCCCCCTACGAGCAGTACTTC. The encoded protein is CASAGGSKPPYEQYF.

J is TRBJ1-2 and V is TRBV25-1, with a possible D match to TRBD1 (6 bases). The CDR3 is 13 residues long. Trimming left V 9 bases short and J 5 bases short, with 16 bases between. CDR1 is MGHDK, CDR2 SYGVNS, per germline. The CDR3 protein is CASDPGTSYGYTF. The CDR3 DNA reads TGTGCCAGTGACCCCGGGACATCTTATGGCTACACCTTC.

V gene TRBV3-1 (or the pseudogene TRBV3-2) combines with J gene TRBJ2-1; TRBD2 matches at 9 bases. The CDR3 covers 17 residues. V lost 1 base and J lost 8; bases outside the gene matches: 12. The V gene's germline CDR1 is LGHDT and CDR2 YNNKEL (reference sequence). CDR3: CASSQGSFFSGSHEQFF. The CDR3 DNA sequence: TGTGCCAGCAGCCAAGGGTCATTTTTTAGCGGGAGTCATGAGCAGTTCTTC.

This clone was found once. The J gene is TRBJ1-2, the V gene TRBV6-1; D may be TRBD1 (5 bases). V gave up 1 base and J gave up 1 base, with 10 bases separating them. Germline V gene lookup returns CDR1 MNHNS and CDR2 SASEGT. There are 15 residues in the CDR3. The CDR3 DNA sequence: TGTGCCAGCAGTGAAGGTCGGCAGGGTAACTATGGCTACACCTTC. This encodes CASSEGRQGNYGYTF.

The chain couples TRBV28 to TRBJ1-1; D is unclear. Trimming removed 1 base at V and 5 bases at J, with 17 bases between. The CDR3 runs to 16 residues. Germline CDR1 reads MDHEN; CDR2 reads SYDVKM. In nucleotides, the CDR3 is TGTGCCAGCAGTTTATATCATAGTACCCTCGGTACTGAAGCTTTCTTT. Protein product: CASSLYHSTLGTEAFF.

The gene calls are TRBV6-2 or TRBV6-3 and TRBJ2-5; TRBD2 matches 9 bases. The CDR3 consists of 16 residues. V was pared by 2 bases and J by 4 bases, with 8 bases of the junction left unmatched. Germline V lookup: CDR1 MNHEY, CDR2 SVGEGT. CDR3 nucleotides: TGTGCCAGCAGTTACCAGAGCGGGAGGATGAGAGAGACCCAGTACTTC. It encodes CASSYQSGRMRETQYF.